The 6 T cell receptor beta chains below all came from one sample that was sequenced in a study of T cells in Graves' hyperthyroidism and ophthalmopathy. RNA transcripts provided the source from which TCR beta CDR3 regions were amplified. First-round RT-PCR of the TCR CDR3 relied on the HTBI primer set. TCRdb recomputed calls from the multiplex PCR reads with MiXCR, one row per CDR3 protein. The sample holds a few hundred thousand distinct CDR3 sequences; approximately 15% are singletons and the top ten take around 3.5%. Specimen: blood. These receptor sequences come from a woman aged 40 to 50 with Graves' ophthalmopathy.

The CDR3 DNA sequence: TGTGCCAGCAGCTCAACAGGGGGCATCAACGTCCTGACTTTC. This translates into CASSSTGGINVLTF. The chain combines TRBV7-3 with TRBJ2-6, with 9 nucleotides matching TRBD1. Germline CDR1 and CDR2: SGHTA and FQGTGA. The length of the CDR3 is 14 residues. After removal of 4 bases from V and 9 bases from J, the junction contained 4 bases not matched to a gene. Supplemented by reference TRBV7-3 and TRBJ2-6, the full variable domain reads GAGVSQTPSNKVTEKGKYVELRCDPISGHTALYWYRQSLGQGPEFLIYFQGTGAADDSGLPNDRFFAVRPEGSVSTLKIQRTERGDSAVYLCASSSTGGINVLTFGAGSRLTVL.

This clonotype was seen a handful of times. The CDR3 sequence is CASSVGTGGVASETQYF. CDR3 bases: TGTGCCAGCAGCGTAGGTACCGGCGGGGTAGCGTCGGAGACCCAGTACTTC. This chain links TRBV7-2 with TRBJ2-5, with a tentative D call TRBD2 (6 bases). Germline CDR1 SGHTA, CDR2 FQGNSA. V was cut by 5 bases and J by 5 bases, with 24 bases left in between. The length of the CDR3 is 17 residues.

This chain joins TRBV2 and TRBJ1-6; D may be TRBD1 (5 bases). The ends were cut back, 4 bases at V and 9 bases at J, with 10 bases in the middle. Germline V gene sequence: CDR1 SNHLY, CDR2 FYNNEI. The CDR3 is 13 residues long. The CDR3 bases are TGTGCCAGCAGTGGGGGGTTCAGTTCACCCCTCCACTTT. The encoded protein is CASSGGFSSPLHF.

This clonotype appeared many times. For the CDR3, the DNA is TGTGCCACCAGTGACCCGCAAGGACTAGCGGGCCCAACCGGGGAGCTGTTTTTT. Translating gives CATSDPQGLAGPTGELFF. The chain uses TRBV24-1 and TRBJ2-2; 11 bases agree with TRBD2. The J segment lost 5 bases and the V segment lost 4 bases, leaving 11 bases of the junction unmatched. CDR3 length: 18 residues. Germline-derived CDR1 and CDR2 are KGHDR and SFDVKD.

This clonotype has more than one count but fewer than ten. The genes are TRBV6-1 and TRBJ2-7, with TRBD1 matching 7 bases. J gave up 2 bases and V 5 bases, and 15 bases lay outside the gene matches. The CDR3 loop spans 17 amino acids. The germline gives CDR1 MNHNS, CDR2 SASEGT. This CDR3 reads CASSFPRDSQGAYEQYF. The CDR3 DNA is TGTGCCAGCAGTTTCCCCCGGGACAGCCAAGGGGCCTACGAGCAGTACTTC.

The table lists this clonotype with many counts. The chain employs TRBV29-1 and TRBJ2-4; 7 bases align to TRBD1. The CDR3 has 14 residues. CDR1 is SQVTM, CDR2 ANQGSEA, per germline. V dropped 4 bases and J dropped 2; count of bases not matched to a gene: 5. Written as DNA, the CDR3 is TGCAGCGTTGTAGACAGGGTTTCCAAAAACATTCAGTACTTC. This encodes CSVVDRVSKNIQYF. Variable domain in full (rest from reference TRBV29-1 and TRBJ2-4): SAVISQKPSRDICQRGTSLTIQCQVDSQVTMMFWYRQQPGQSLTLIATANQGSEATYESGFVIDKFPISRPNLTFSTLTVSNMSPEDSSIYLCSVVDRVSKNIQYFGAGTRLSVL.